This T cell receptor (beta chain) derives from a study of blood T cells in healthy people across ages (dated by TCRdb to between 2014 and 2017). Study-wide context: In model experiments, template switching captured about one uniquely barcoded TCR beta cDNA molecule for every two T cells. Age-related changes in TCR beta repertoire diversity were measured in the study by deep sequencing normalized with unique cDNA molecular identifiers. Four age groups were formed from the donors: young (average about 17 years), middle-aged (roughly 38), aged (62) and long-lived (82). Using the same blood draw, the study looked at two additional independent replicas of 1 million unique cDNA reads for two donors, one aged 18 to 30 and the other aged 80 or older. General study outcomes and caveats: Estimates of total diversity based on one million sequenced T cells were considered lower bounds and underestimates. Conclusive comparison of naive and antigen-experienced compartments was prevented by the profiling of bulk unsorted PBMCs. Donor CMV infection status was unknown, potentially confounding age-related changes in expanded clonotypes. Compared with the aged group, more naive CD4+ T cells, fewer expanded clones and increased TCR diversity were shown by the long-lived group, suggesting age selection. The percentage of naive T cells measured by flow cytometry correlated strongly with observed TCR beta diversity. Observed TCR beta diversity per million T cells fell roughly linearly with age, and a significant reduction was already apparent by age around 40.

Via the germline V gene, CDR1 is MGHRA and CDR2 YSYEKL. Counted from cysteine to phenylalanine, this CDR3 has 15 amino acids. The sequence is cut down to CDR3 DNA, 45 bases in frame from base 1. Here V drops 4 bases and J drops 2 bases, and the junction holds 5 bases not matched to any gene. With regard to this clonotype: What antigen it recognizes has not been identified. Base qualities are missing; no much larger clone stands one base away.

The protocol used for the library was 5' RACE. The sequencer listed for this sample is Illumina HiSeq 2500. A second about 6 to 11 cycle PCR used a sample-barcoded 5' primer and a J-beta primer mix. A template-switch 5' adaptor carrying 12 random nucleotides introduced a unique molecular identifier onto each TCR beta cDNA molecule. Each sample yielded at least 2.5 million CDR3-containing paired-end reads. The Mint cDNA synthesis kit, primed by a TRBC-specific oligonucleotide, was used to synthesize first-strand cDNA from all RNA. Following uracil-DNA glycosylase treatment, all cDNA underwent a first 18-cycle PCR with the universal primers M1SS and BC2_uni_R. The authors' pipeline ran thus. Each sample was normalized by randomly selecting 1 million high-quality reads, each carrying a distinct molecular identifier. Reads with shared molecular identifiers were discarded instead of being binned into consensus sequences. MiTCR, with a Q25 quality threshold and the strictest error-elimination algorithm, was used for CDR3 identification, clonotype clustering and error correction. A nonparametric unseen species model with Euler transformation was used to estimate lower-bound total TCR beta diversity. The public reads were run again by TCRdb, first through fastp at Q25 and then through MiXCR, and only productive beta chains were kept. Rows matching on CDR3 protein sequence are summarized as one entry with the most common DNA and genes. The V and J calls follow TCRdb's processing rather than the paper's. The sample records approximately 580,000 distinct CDR3 sequences, around 24% of which are singletons. The top ten constitute under 9% of the sample.

Donors were around 37 systemically healthy Caucasian individuals from Russia aged roughly 6 to 90 years. Each donor gave ten milliliters of peripheral blood, drawn into EDTA-treated Vacutainer tubes. Ficoll-Paque density-gradient centrifugation was used to isolate PBMCs, with at least 6.5 million per sample. Trizol reagent was used to extract total RNA from PBMCs, with at least 5 micrograms per sample. Naive CD45RAhigh/CD27high T cell percentages were measured by flow cytometry on a PBMC aliquot from every donor. This sample was shared with a second study, whose subject was T cells of mothers and their children. In that second paper, the authors write: Nine systemically healthy Caucasian individuals, comprising three mothers and their six children, were included as donors. cDNA synthesis consumed the entire amount of extracted RNA, loaded at around 1.5 ug RNA in each 15 ul reaction. In the second PCR, sample barcodes and 2-4 random nucleotides were introduced via the M1S primer. More than 9 million TCR beta CDR3 reads were obtained from each mother, and millions of reads were obtained from each child. In both related and unrelated pairs, thymic selection shapes the output of TCR recombination in a similar way, with inherited differences having only a minor effect. Normalized repertoire overlap was always slightly but never significantly higher in related than unrelated mother-child pairs. No persistent microchimeric T cell clones were found, with a detection sensitivity of 80 to 100 clones per million clonotypes. Deep NGS was used in the study to compare the TCR beta repertoires of mothers and children and to look for features that separate related mother-child pairs from unrelated individuals. On average, the children were roughly 12 +/- 4 years old, while the mothers were around 42 +/- 4 years old. After adapter ligation was performed with NEBNext reagents, the libraries were sequenced on an Illumina HiSeq 2000 with 100+100 nt paired-end reads. To avoid cross-contamination, the mother libraries and the child libraries were prepared a month apart and sequenced in separate runs. Between roughly 500,000 and 2,000,000 distinct TCR beta clonotypes were identified per donor. Naive TCR beta clonotypes were estimated from low-frequency clonotypes matched to each donor's FACS-determined naive share, without sorting.

The receptor's source is a boy aged 10-17 years in good health. The rearrangement joined TRBV4-1 to TRBJ2-5, and TRBD1 matches 9 of the central bases. The specimen was blood. The CDR3: CASSPGTGRQETQYF. Read as DNA, the sequence is TGCGCCAGCAGCCCCGGGACAGGGAGACAAGAGACCCAGTACTTC.